This TCR beta chain was sequenced during a study of T cell responses to AZD1222 COVID-19 vaccine. Produced via immunoSEQ multiplex PCR; TCRdb's table is partial and in-frame only. Found here are about 170,000 clones, around 90% of them singletons; the top ten hold 1.5% to 2%. As regards this clone: Its antigen is currently unknown.

Study findings and constraints: Every sample of the repertoires postdated the peak T cell response. In the spike-specific TCR repertoire, nearly half reportedly target unmutated variant regions. Clonal diversity may have been underestimated, and the donors were mostly white British, with more females than males. Spike as a whole was targeted by vaccine-associated CD4 TCRs, dominant at 160-218 and 743-854.

CDR1 and CDR2 (germline): SGHNT, YYREEE (reference sequence). V lost 2 bases to trimming and J lost 8 bases; unmatched junction nucleotides: 6. This CDR3 contains 15 residues. The receptor comes from an adult in good health. This sample comprised peripheral blood, obtained on day 0 of AZD1222 vaccination. The chain couples TRBV5-4 to TRBJ2-1; 11 bases match TRBD2. This chain's CDR3 is CASSFLSGGEDEQFF. The CDR3 DNA is TGTGCCAGCAGCTTCCTTAGCGGGGGGGAGGATGAGCAGTTCTTC.